A single sample gave rise to the 7 T cell receptor beta chains below, sequenced in a study of shared clonotypes between healthy human individuals (dated by TCRdb to 2020 to 2021). The library was prepared using the immunoSEQ multiplex PCR assay. TCRdb obtained this table from immuneACCESS and retained in-frame rearrangements with V and J assigned. These tables miss some clones; where compared with another copy, unresolved V genes account for less than half of the shortfall, and the remainder is unexplained. Counted in this sample were around 2.5 million clones; roughly 93% of them appeared once. The ten largest clonotypes hold 0.36% of the sample. The sequenced sample was naive CD4+ T cells from PBMCs. The cell subset or site label corresponds to: CD45RA+ positively selected. The receptors were sampled from a man between 18 and 29 years old in good health. Some clones in this sample may be carry-over from other donors' samples.

This clone has only a few counts. The likely explanation is a read error, given a far larger clone one base away. This chain links TRBV28 with TRBJ1-2; D not resolved. The germline V gene encodes CDR1 MDHEN and CDR2 SYDVKM. The V and J ends lost 2 bases and 1 base respectively, with 5 bases between them. This CDR3 comprises 13 residues. The CDR3 here is CASSLDNNYGYTF. CDR3 DNA sequence: TGTGCCAGCAGTTTAGACAATAACTATGGCTACACCTTC.

CDR3 sequence (DNA): TGCGCCAGCAGGCTAGCGGGAGGGATGAGGGAGCAGTACTTC. Its protein is CASRLAGGMREQYF. The chain uses TRBV10-1 and TRBJ2-7; 12 nucleotides match TRBD2. V gave up 6 bases and J gave up 7 bases; unmatched junction bases: 7. Per the germline V gene, CDR1 is WNHNN and CDR2 is SYGVQD (reference sequence). The CDR3 contains 14 residues.

The chain employs TRBV10-3 and TRBJ1-2; the D gene is possibly TRBD1 (6 bases). The CDR3 runs to 15 residues. The V gene's germline CDR1 is ENHRY and CDR2 SYGVKD. Trimming removed 2 bases from V and 2 bases from J, with 12 bases in between. The CDR3 spells CAISERTEKNYGYTF. The DNA for the CDR3 is TGTGCCATCAGTGAGCGGACAGAGAAAAACTATGGCTACACCTTC.

This sequence joins TRBV11-2 and TRBJ2-1; TRBD2 agrees at 14 bases. The CDR3 runs 17 residues. CDR1 and CDR2 from the germline V gene are SGHAT and FQNNGV. After removal of 3 bases from V and 3 bases from J, the junction contained 4 bases not matched to a gene. The CDR3 here is CASSLSGTSGSYNEQFF. The DNA for the CDR3 is TGTGCCAGCAGCTTGTCCGGGACTAGCGGGAGCTACAATGAGCAGTTCTTC.

The rearrangement links TRBV28 to TRBJ2-5; TRBD1 aligns across 8 bases. This CDR3 has 15 amino acids. The junction had 7 bases not matched to a gene; V was cut back by 5 bases and J by 2 bases. Germline lookup yields CDR1 MDHEN and CDR2 SYDVKM. CDR3 region: CASSPGDRPQETQYF. CDR3 coding DNA: TGTGCCAGCAGTCCTGGGGACAGGCCACAAGAGACCCAGTACTTC.

The chain is built from TRBV28 and TRBJ1-5, with TRBD1 matching over 11 bases. The CDR3 is 15 residues long. After removal of 5 bases from V and 6 bases from J, the junction contained 6 bases not matched to a gene. From germline, CDR1 is MDHEN and CDR2 SYDVKM. The CDR3 spells CASSPRDRGSQPQHF. The CDR3 DNA sequence: TGTGCCAGCAGTCCAAGGGACAGGGGGAGTCAGCCCCAGCATTTT.

The rearrangement links TRBV27 to TRBJ2-3, with TRBD2 identical over 9 bases. The CDR3 contains 17 residues. Germline V gene lookup returns CDR1 MNHEY and CDR2 SMNVEV (reference sequence). Losses at the gene ends were 5 bases for V and 1 base for J; bases not matched to a gene: 10. The CDR3 spells CASSQSGRFIRTDTQYF. For the CDR3, the DNA is TGTGCCAGCAGTCAAAGCGGGAGGTTTATCCGCACAGATACGCAGTATTTT.